This TCR beta chain was captured in a study of cytomegalovirus exposure and HLA in healthy donors. About the study: From HLA-typed donors, an early data release held tens of millions of unique TCRs.

Worth noting for this clone: Antigen: not known.

60 Vbeta and 13 Jbeta primers were used in PCR. TCRdb keeps only in-frame clones here, not all; method: immunoSEQ multiplex PCR. The sample has about 140,000 clones; around 79% are singletons. Findings and caveats of the study: Several top significant clusters appeared, in a later analysis, to be linked to common viral pathogens.

Germline V gives CDR1 PRHDT, CDR2 FYEKMQ (reference sequence). The junction had 8 bases not matched to a gene; V was cut back by 2 bases and J by 4 bases. The length of the CDR3 is 16 residues. Sequences were obtained from PBMCs. The chain joins TRBV13 to TRBJ2-5; 9 bases fit TRBD1. The TCR sequence derives from a male donor in good health and CMV-seronegative. Here the CDR3 DNA reads TGTGCCAGCAGCTTAAACAGGGGGCAAGGAGGAGAGACCCAGTACTTC. It is translated as CASSLNRGQGGETQYF.